These 25 T cell receptor beta chains were sequenced from one sample in a study of vaccination and CD4 T cells after COVID-19. The antigens these receptors bind are not known. Treatment: roughly 10-day PBMC culture with coronavirus spike peptide pools or control peptides (ViraFEST assay). Cultured CD4+ T-cell DNA underwent Oncomine TCR Beta short-read sequencing. TCRdb called the PCR reads again in MiXCR, with one record for every CDR3 protein. Of more than 9,000 distinct CDR3 sequences listed, about 38% are singletons. The sequencing sample was made of cultured CD4+ T cells from blood. All receptors come from a human donor with COVID-19.

The table lists this clonotype with a count of one. The chain uses TRBV2 and TRBJ1-3, with D tentatively TRBD1 (6 bases). The CDR3 runs 16 residues. Trimming shortened V by 6 bases and J by 0 bases, and 15 bases separated the two germline ends. CDR1 and CDR2 (germline): SNHLY, FYNNEI. The CDR3 nucleotides are TGTGCCAGCAGAAGACAACTACAGGGCTCTGGAAACACCATATATTTT. Protein product: CASRRQLQGSGNTIYF.

The V call is TRBV2, the J call TRBJ1-1; D call uncertain. Germline V gene sequence: CDR1 SNHLY, CDR2 FYNNEI. This CDR3 is built from 14 residues. Trimming pared 6 bases from V and 2 bases from J, leaving 13 bases between. The chain's CDR3 is CASSAESANTEAFF. The CDR3 DNA is TGTGCCAGCAGCGCAGAGAGCGCAAACACTGAAGCTTTCTTT.

This clonotype turned up a few times. The chain has TRBV24-1 and TRBJ2-2; D not resolved. This CDR3 spans 15 amino acids. The germline gives CDR1 KGHDR, CDR2 SFDVKD. V lost 0 bases and J 7 bases, leaving 11 bases between the germline ends. The CDR3 here is CATSDLPGLSGELFF. CDR3 sequence (DNA): TGTGCCACCAGTGATTTGCCCGGGCTTAGCGGGGAGCTGTTTTTT.

The chain has TRBV20-1 and TRBJ1-5; D might be TRBD1 (5 bases). The germline V and J ends were trimmed by 1 base and 3 bases, with 13 bases remaining between them. The CDR3 is 15 amino acids. Germline CDR1 reads DFQATT; CDR2 reads SNEGSKA (reference sequence). CDR3 bases: TGCAGTGCTAGAGGAGAGTCGGGGCCCAATCAGCCCCAGCATTTT. Its protein is CSARGESGPNQPQHF.

This chain connects TRBV11-2 to TRBJ2-7; D might be TRBD1 (6 bases). This CDR3 is 14 amino acids long. Trimming took off 5 bases at V and 0 bases at J, with 11 bases between the two ends. The germline CDR1 and CDR2 sequences are SGHAT and FQNNGV. The CDR3 sequence is CASSRIRGSYEQYF. The CDR3 region has the DNA TGTGCCAGCAGCAGGATCAGGGGCTCCTACGAGCAGTACTTC.

The CDR3 nucleotides read TGTGCCAGCAGCTTAAGGCAGGGTGGGGAAAAACTGTTTTTT. Its translation: CASSLRQGGEKLFF. The rearrangement uses TRBV7-2 and TRBJ1-4; D perhaps matches TRBD1 (5 bases). Trimming took 2 bases from V and 8 from J, leaving 12 bases between them. The CDR3 runs 14 residues. Germline V gives CDR1 SGHTA, CDR2 FQGNSA.

The chain is built from TRBV7-3 and TRBJ2-7; unclear D gene. This CDR3 has 15 amino acids. V was shortened by 5 bases and J by 7 bases, with 21 bases between the two germline ends. Looked up from germline, CDR1 is SGHTA and CDR2 is FQGTGA. CDR3 amino acids: CASSPDRGSFGEQYF. The CDR3 nucleotides are TGTGCCAGCAGCCCGGACCGCGGATCCTTCGGGGAGCAGTACTTC.

V usage is TRBV6-2 or TRBV6-3 and J usage is TRBJ2-7; 7 positions agree with TRBD1. J lost 2 bases, V lost 2 bases, and 6 bases had no gene match. There are 15 residues in the CDR3. From germline, CDR1 is MNHEY and CDR2 SVGEGT. The CDR3 loop is CASSYRQGPTYEQYF. CDR3 nucleotides: TGTGCCAGCAGTTACCGACAGGGCCCGACCTACGAGCAGTACTTC.

V is TRBV30 and J is TRBJ2-5; D ambiguous. This CDR3 has 12 amino acids. Germline-derived CDR1 and CDR2 are GTSNPN and SVGIG (reference sequence). The V gene lost 2 bases and the J gene lost 2 bases, with 6 bases spanning the gap. For the CDR3, the DNA is TGTGCCTGGAGTATGGGGCAAGAGACCCAGTACTTC. Protein: CAWSMGQETQYF. The entire variable domain, with the rest obtained from reference TRBV30 and TRBJ2-5, is as follows: SQTIHQWPATLVQPVGSPLSLECTVEGTSNPNLYWYRQAAGRGLQLLFYSVGIGQISSEVPQNLSASRPQDRQFILSSKKLLLSDSGFYLCAWSMGQETQYFGPGTRLLVL.

A few counts support this clonotype. The chain uses TRBV6-2 or TRBV6-3 and TRBJ1-5, with TRBD1 matching 8 bases. Trimming removed 6 bases from V and 3 bases from J; junction bases left unmatched: 13. The CDR3 length is 17 residues. Germline values: CDR1 MNHEY, CDR2 SVGEGT. The CDR3 DNA reads TGTGCCAGCAGCTTTCATCCAGGGACAGGCCTCAATCAGCCCCAGCATTTT. Its protein product is CASSFHPGTGLNQPQHF.

This clonotype appeared a few times. CDR3 amino acids: CASGQRQVNYGYTF. The CDR3 DNA sequence: TGTGCCAGCGGTCAGAGACAGGTTAACTATGGCTACACCTTC. This chain links TRBV7-2 with TRBJ1-2, with D maybe TRBD1 (6 bases). Germline CDR1 SGHTA, CDR2 FQGNSA. V was cut by 8 bases and J by 1 base, with 14 bases left in between. The CDR3 is 14 residues long.

This clonotype was counted between two and nine times. The V call is TRBV7-6, the J call TRBJ1-2; the match to TRBD1 covers 9 bases. The CDR3 covers 15 residues. CDR1 and CDR2 (germline): SGHVS, FNYEAQ. Trimming took 3 bases from V and 6 from J; bases not matched to a gene: 8. This CDR3 is CASSLAGTGPDGYTF. CDR3 in DNA: TGTGCCAGCAGCTTGGCCGGGACAGGGCCGGATGGCTACACCTTC.

This clonotype has more than one count but fewer than ten. The chain has TRBV19 and TRBJ2-5, with 8 bases identical to TRBD1. Germline lookup yields CDR1 LNHDA and CDR2 SQIVND (reference sequence). V lost 5 bases to trimming and J lost 5 bases; unmatched junction nucleotides: 7. The CDR3 covers 14 residues. CDR3 sequence: CASSLRTGRETQYF. DNA of the CDR3: TGTGCCAGTAGTCTCCGGACAGGGAGGGAGACCCAGTACTTC. Combining the CDR3 with reference TRBV19 and TRBJ2-5 gives the whole variable domain DGGITQSPKYLFRKEGQNVTLSCEQNLNHDAMYWYRQDPGQGLRLIYYSQIVNDFQKGDIAEGYSVSREKKESFPLTVTSAQKNPTAFYLCASSLRTGRETQYFGPGTRLLVL.

The chain combines TRBV19 with TRBJ2-1; 8 bases agree with TRBD1. CDR1 is LNHDA and CDR2 is SQIVND in the germline V gene (reference sequence). V lost 3 bases, J lost 4 bases, and 8 bases stayed unmatched. The CDR3 consists of 16 residues. The CDR3 is CASSIIQGAGYNEQFF. CDR3 coding DNA: TGTGCCAGTAGTATTATCCAGGGGGCAGGGTACAATGAGCAGTTCTTC.

The chain is built from TRBV2 and TRBJ1-1; 7 positions match TRBD1. Germline CDR1 SNHLY, CDR2 FYNNEI. J lost 4 bases, V lost 6 bases, and 11 bases had no gene match. The CDR3 sequence is 15 residues long. CDR3 sequence: CASRDSRGATTEAFF. The CDR3 DNA sequence: TGTGCCAGCAGGGACTCCAGGGGGGCTACCACTGAAGCTTTCTTT.

This clonotype was seen more than once but under ten times. This chain links TRBV5-6 with TRBJ1-6, with 9 bases that match TRBD1. The trim removed 1 base at V and 7 bases at J, leaving 3 bases unmatched. Looked up from germline, CDR1 is SGHDT and CDR2 is YYEEEE. The CDR3 has 15 amino acids. CDR3 sequence: CASSLLGTGNSPLHF. The CDR3 DNA follows: TGTGCCAGCAGCTTGTTGGGGACAGGGAATTCACCCCTCCACTTT.

This chain uses TRBV5-6 with TRBJ1-1; no clear D gene. This CDR3 has 13 residues. V was cut by 2 bases and J by 6 bases, with 11 bases left in between. Germline lookup yields CDR1 SGHDT and CDR2 YYEEEE. This CDR3 reads CASSFGAGPEAFF. In nucleotides, the CDR3 is TGTGCCAGCAGCTTCGGTGCAGGCCCTGAAGCTTTCTTT. The variable domain in full, with the rest retrieved from reference TRBV5-6 and TRBJ1-1, is DAGVTQSPTHLIKTRGQQVTLRCSPKSGHDTVSWYQQALGQGPQFIFQYYEEEERQRGNFPDRFSGHQFPNYSSELNVNALLLGDSALYLCASSFGAGPEAFFGQGTRLTVV.

This chain uses TRBV10-3 with TRBJ1-1; D gene uncertain. CDR1 is ENHRY, CDR2 SYGVKD, per germline. This CDR3 has 12 amino acids. V lost 5 bases and J 6 bases, leaving 10 bases between the germline ends. The CDR3 region is CAISRTEAEAFF. In nucleotides, the CDR3 is TGTGCCATCAGTCGGACGGAGGCTGAAGCTTTCTTT.

The chain carries TRBV12-3 or TRBV12-4 and TRBJ2-7; D not certain. Trimming cost V 1 base and J 0 bases, with 4 bases left between them. This CDR3 is built from 13 residues. In DNA, the CDR3 is TGTGCCAGCAGTTTAGAGCCCTCCTACGAGCAGTACTTC. Its protein is CASSLEPSYEQYF.

A single count supports this clonotype. The chain uses TRBV4-1 and TRBJ1-6; TRBD1 agrees at 10 bases. In germline, CDR1 is MGHRA, CDR2 YSYEKL. With 0 bases clipped from V and 11 bases from J, the junction kept 10 bases outside the gene matches. CDR3 length: 17 residues. The CDR3 DNA is TGCGCCAGCAGCCAAGACCCAAGTAGGGACAGGGGCCCACCCCTCCACTTT. This sequence encodes CASSQDPSRDRGPPLHF.

The chain combines TRBV5-4 with TRBJ2-5; 8 positions match TRBD2. The trim removed 3 bases at V and 5 bases at J, leaving 9 bases unmatched. The CDR3 has 15 residues. Germline loops: CDR1 SGHNT, CDR2 YYREEE (reference sequence). CDR3 sequence: CASSSLPTSAETQYF. In DNA form, the CDR3 reads TGTGCCAGCAGCTCGCTCCCGACTAGCGCGGAGACCCAGTACTTC.

This clonotype occurred once. The CDR3 region is CSAREGTGADTQYF. The DNA of the CDR3 is TGCAGTGCTAGAGAGGGGACAGGCGCAGATACGCAGTATTTT. The V gene is TRBV20-1, the J gene TRBJ2-3; the match to TRBD1 covers 8 bases. Trimming cost V 0 bases and J 4 bases; bases outside gene matches: 3. CDR3 size: 14 residues. CDR1 and CDR2 from the germline V gene are DFQATT and SNEGSKA (reference sequence).

The V call is TRBV5-4, the J call TRBJ1-1; D call uncertain. Germline lookup yields CDR1 SGHNT and CDR2 YYREEE (reference sequence). This CDR3 is built from 15 residues. Trimming removed 3 bases at V and 1 base at J, with 13 bases between. CDR3 bases: TGTGCCAGCAGCTCCCGGCAGGAGTCGAACACTGAAGCTTTCTTT. The encoded protein is CASSSRQESNTEAFF. Complete variable domain (other parts from reference TRBV5-4 and TRBJ1-1): ETGVTQSPTHLIKTRGQQVTLRCSSQSGHNTVSWYQQALGQGPQFIFQYYREEENGRGNFPPRFSGLQFPNYSSELNVNALELDDSALYLCASSSRQESNTEAFFGQGTRLTVV.

This clonotype appeared once. V usage is TRBV20-1 and J usage is TRBJ2-7, with 8 nucleotides matching TRBD1. V shed 4 bases, J shed 7 bases, and the junction held 9 bases outside the gene matches. Germline CDR1 and CDR2: DFQATT and SNEGSKA (reference sequence). The CDR3 contains 13 residues. CDR3 sequence (DNA): TGCAGTGCTACCGGGACAGGAGAACGAGAGCAGTACTTC. Protein: CSATGTGEREQYF.

This clonotype occurred a few times. CDR3 amino acids: CASRRTDYGYTF. The CDR3 nucleotides are TGTGCCAGCAGGCGGACAGACTATGGCTACACCTTC. The chain joins TRBV6-1 to TRBJ1-2; D is perhaps TRBD1 (6 bases). The CDR3 runs 12 residues. Germline V gene lookup returns CDR1 MNHNS and CDR2 SASEGT. V lost 6 bases to trimming and J lost 3 bases, with 8 bases between them.